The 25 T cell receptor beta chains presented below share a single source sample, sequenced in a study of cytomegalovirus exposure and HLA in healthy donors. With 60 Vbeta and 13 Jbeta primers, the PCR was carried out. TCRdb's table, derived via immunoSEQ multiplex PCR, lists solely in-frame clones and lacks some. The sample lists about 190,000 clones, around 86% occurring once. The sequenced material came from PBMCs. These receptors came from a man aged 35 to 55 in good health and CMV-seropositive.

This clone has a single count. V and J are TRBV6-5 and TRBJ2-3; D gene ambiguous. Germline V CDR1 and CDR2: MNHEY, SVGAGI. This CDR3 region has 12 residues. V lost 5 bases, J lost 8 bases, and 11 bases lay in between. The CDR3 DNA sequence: TGTGCCAGCAGTCAATCGACGGGTACGCAGTATTTT. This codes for CASSQSTGTQYF.

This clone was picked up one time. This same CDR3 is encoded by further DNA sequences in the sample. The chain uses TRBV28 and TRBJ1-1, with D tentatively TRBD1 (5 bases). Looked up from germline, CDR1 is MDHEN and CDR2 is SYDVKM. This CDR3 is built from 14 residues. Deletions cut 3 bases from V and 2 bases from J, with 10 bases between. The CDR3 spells CASSFGQGNTEAFF. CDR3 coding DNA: TGTGCCAGCAGTTTTGGTCAGGGAAACACTGAAGCTTTCTTT.

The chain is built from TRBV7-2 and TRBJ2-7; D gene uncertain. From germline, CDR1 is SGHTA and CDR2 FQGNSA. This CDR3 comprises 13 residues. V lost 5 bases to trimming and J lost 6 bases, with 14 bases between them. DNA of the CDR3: TGTGCCAGCAGCCACCCGTCCCTAGGCGAGCAGTACTTC. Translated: CASSHPSLGEQYF.

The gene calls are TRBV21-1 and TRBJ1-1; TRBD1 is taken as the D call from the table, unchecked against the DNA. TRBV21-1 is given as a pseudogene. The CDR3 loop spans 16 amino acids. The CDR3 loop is CASSTFRQGWDTEAFF. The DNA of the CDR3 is TGTGCCAGCAGCACCTTTCGACAGGGATGGGACACTGAAGCTTTCTTT.

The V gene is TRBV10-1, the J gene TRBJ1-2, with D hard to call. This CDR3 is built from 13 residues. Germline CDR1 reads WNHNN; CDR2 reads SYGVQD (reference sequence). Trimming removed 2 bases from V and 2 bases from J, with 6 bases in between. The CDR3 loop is CASSEGLNYGYTF. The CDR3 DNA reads TGCGCCAGCAGTGAGGGACTGAACTATGGCTACACCTTC.

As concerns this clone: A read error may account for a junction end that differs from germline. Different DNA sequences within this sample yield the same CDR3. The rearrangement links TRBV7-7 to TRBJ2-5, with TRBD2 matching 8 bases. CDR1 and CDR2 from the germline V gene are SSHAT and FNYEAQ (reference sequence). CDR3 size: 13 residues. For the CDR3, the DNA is TGTGCTAGCAGCTTTCAGCGGGGGGAGACCCAGTACTTC. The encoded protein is CASSFQRGETQYF.

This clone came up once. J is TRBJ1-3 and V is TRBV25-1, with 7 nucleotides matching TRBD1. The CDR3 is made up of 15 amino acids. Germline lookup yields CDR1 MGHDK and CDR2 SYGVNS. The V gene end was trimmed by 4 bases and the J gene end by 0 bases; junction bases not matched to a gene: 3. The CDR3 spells CASSAGTDSGNTIYF. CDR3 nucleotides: TGTGCCAGCAGTGCGGGGACAGACTCTGGAAACACCATATATTTT.

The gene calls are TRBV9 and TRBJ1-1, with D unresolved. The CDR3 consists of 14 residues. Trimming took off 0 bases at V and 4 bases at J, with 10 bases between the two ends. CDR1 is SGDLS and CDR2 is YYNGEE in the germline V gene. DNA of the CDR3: TGTGCCAGCAGCGTAGGCGGGCCCGGCACTGAAGCTTTCTTT. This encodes CASSVGGPGTEAFF.

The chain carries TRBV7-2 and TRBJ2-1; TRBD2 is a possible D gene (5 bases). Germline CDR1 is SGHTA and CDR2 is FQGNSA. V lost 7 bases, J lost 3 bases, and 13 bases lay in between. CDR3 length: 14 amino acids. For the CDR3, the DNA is TGTGCCAGCACTTCCCGCCGGGGCTACAATGAGCAGTTCTTC. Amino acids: CASTSRRGYNEQFF.

Written as DNA, the CDR3 is TGTGCCAGCAGCCCGACCGTTCAGCAGGCAACTAATGAAAAACTGTTTTTT. This encodes CASSPTVQQATNEKLFF. The chain carries TRBV7-8 and TRBJ1-4; no definite D call. The CDR3 is made up of 17 amino acids. The germline V and J ends were trimmed by 5 bases and 0 bases, with 16 bases remaining between them. CDR1 is SGHVS and CDR2 is FQNEAQ in the germline V gene.

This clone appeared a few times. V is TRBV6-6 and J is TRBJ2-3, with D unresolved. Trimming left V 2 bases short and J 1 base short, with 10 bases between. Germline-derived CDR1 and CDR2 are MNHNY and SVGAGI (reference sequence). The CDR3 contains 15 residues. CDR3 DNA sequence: TGTGCCAGCAGTTACGTAGCTCGCGGCACAGATACGCAGTATTTT. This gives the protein CASSYVARGTDTQYF.

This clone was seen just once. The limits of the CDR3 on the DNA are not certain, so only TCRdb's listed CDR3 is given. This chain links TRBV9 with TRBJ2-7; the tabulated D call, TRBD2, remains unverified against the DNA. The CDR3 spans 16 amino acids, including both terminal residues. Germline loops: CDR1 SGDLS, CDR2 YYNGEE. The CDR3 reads CASSVEVASGSYEQHF.

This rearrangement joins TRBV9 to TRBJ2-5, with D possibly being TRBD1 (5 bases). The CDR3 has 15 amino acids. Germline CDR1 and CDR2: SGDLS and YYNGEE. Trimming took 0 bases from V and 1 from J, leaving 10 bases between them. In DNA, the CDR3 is TGTGCCAGCAGCGTAGGGGGCCCCATCCAAGAGACCCAGTACTTC. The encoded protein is CASSVGGPIQETQYF. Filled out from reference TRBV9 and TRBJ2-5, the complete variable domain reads DSGVTQTPKHLITATGQRVTLRCSPRSGDLSVYWYQQSLDQGLQFLIQYYNGEERAKGNILERFSAQQFPDLHSELNLSSLELGDSALYFCASSVGGPIQETQYFGPGTRLLVL.

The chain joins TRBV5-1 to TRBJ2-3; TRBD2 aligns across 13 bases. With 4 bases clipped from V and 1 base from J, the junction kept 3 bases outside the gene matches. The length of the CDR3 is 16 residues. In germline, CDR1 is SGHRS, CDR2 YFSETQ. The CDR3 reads CASSEGTSGGTDTQYF. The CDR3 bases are TGCGCCAGCAGCGAGGGGACTAGCGGGGGCACAGATACGCAGTATTTT.

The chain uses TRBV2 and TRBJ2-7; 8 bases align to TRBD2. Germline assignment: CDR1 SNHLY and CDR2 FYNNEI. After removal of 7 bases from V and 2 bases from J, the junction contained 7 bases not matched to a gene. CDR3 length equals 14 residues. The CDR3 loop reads CASKRDGGAYEQYF. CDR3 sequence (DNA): TGTGCCAGCAAAAGGGACGGGGGGGCCTACGAGCAGTACTTC.

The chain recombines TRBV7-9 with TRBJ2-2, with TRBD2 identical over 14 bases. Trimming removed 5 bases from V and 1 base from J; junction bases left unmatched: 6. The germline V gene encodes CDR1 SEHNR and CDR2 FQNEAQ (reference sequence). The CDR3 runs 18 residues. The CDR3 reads CASSRGGLAGGNTGELFF. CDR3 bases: TGTGCCAGCAGCCGCGGAGGACTAGCGGGGGGGAACACCGGGGAGCTGTTTTTT.

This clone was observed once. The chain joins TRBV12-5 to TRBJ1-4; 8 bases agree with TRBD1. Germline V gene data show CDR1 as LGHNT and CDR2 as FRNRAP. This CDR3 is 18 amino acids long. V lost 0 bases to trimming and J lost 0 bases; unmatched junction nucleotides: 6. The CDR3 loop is CASGLVQGGFATNEKLFF. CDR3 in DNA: TGTGCTAGTGGTTTGGTACAGGGGGGCTTTGCAACTAATGAAAAACTGTTTTTT.

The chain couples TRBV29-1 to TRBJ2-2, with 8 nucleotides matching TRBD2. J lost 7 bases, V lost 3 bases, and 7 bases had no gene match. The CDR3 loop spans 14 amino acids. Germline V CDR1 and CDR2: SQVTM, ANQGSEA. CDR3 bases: TGCAGCGTTGACTGGCGGGGGGAGGTCGGGGAGCTGTTTTTT. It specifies CSVDWRGEVGELFF.

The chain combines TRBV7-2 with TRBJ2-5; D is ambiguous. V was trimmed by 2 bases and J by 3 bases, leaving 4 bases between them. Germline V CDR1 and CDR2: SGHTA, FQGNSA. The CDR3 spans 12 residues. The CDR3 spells CASSLSKETQYF. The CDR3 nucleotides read TGTGCCAGCAGCTTATCCAAAGAGACCCAGTACTTC.

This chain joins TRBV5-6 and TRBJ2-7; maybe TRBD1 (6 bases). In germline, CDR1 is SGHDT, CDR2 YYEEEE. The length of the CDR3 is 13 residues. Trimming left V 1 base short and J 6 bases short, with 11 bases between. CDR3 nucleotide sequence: TGTGCCAGCAGCTTGTGGGGGCCTCGCGAGCAGTACTTC. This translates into CASSLWGPREQYF.

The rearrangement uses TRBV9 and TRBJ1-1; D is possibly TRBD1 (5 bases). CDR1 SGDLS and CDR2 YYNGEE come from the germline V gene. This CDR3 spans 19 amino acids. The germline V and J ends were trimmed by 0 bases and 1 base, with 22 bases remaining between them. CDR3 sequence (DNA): TGTGCCAGCAGCGTAGTCCCCACCTTCGCAGGGCTGGGGAACACTGAAGCTTTCTTT. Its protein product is CASSVVPTFAGLGNTEAFF.

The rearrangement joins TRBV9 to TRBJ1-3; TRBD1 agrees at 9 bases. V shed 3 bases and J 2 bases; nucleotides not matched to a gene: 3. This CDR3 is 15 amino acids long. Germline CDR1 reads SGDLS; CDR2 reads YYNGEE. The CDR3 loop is CASSAGQGTGNTIYF. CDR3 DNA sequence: TGTGCCAGCAGCGCGGGACAGGGAACTGGAAACACCATATATTTT.

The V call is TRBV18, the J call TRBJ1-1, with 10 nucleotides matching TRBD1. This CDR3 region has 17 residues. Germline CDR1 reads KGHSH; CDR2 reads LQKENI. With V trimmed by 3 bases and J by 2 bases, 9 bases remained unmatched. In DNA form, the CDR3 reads TGTGCCAGCTCACCGCGACAGGGGGCGTTAATCAACACTGAAGCTTTCTTT. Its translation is CASSPRQGALINTEAFF. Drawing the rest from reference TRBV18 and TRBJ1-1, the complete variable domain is NAGVMQNPRHLVRRRGQEARLRCSPMKGHSHVYWYRQLPEEGLKFMVYLQKENIIDESGMPKERFSAEFPKEGPSILRIQQVVRGDSAAYFCASSPRQGALINTEAFFGQGTRLTVV.

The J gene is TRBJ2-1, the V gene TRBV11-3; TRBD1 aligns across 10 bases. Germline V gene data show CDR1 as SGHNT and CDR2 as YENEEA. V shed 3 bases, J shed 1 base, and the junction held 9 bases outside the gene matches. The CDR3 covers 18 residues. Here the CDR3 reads CASSLGQGYASSYNEQFF. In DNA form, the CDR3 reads TGTGCCAGCAGCTTGGGACAGGGGTATGCCTCTTCCTACAATGAGCAGTTCTTC.

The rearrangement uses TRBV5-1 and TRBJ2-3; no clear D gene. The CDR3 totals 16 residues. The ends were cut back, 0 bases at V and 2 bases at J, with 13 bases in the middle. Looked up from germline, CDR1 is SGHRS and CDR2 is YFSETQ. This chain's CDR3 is CASSLEWQILTDTQYF. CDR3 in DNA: TGCGCCAGCAGCTTGGAATGGCAGATTCTCACAGATACGCAGTATTTT.